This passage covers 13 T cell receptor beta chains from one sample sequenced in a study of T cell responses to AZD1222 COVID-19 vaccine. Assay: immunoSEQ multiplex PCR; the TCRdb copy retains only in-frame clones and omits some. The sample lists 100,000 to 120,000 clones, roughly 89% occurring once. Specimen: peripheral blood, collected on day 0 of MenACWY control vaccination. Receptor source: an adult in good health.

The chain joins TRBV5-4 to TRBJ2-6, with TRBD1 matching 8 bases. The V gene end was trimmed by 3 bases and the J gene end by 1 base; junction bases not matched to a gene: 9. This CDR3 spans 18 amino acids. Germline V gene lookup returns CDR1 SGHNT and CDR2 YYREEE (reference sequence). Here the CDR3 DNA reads TGTGCCAGCAGCTCCGGACAGGGTCGATTTTCTGGGGCCAACGTCCTGACTTTC. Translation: CASSSGQGRFSGANVLTF. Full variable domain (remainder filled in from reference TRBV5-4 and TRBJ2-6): ETGVTQSPTHLIKTRGQQVTLRCSSQSGHNTVSWYQQALGQGPQFIFQYYREEENGRGNFPPRFSGLQFPNYSSELNVNALELDDSALYLCASSSGQGRFSGANVLTFGAGSRLTVL.

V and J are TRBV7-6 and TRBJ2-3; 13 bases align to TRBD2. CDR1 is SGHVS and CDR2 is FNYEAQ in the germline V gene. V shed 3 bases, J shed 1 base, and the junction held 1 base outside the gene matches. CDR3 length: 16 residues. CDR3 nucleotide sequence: TGTGCCAGCAGCTTGGGGACTAGCGGGGGCACAGATACGCAGTATTTT. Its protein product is CASSLGTSGGTDTQYF.

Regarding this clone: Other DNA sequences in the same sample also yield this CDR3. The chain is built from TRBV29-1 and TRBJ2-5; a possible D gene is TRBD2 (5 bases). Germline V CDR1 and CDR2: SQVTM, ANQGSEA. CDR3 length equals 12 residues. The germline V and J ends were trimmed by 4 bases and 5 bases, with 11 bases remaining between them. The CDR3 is CSVGEGAETQYF. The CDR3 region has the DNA TGCAGCGTTGGAGAGGGCGCCGAGACCCAGTACTTC.

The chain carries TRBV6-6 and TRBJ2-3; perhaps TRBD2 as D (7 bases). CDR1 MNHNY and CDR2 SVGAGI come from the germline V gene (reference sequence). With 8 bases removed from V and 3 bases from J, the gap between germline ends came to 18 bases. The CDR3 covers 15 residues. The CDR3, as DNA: TGTGCCAGCGCCCTGGGGGGGGCGATGACAGATACGCAGTATTTT. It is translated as CASALGGAMTDTQYF.

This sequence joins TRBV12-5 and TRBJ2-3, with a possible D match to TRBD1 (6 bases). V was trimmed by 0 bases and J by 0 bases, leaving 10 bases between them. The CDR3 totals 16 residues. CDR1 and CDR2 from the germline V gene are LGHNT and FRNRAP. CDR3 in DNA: TGTGCTAGTGGTTTGGTACTAGGGGGAAGCACAGATACGCAGTATTTT. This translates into CASGLVLGGSTDTQYF.

The CDR3 coding sequence is TGTGCCAGCAGTTTAGTACTCGACGAGCAGTACTTC. Protein sequence: CASSLVLDEQYF. The chain has TRBV12-3 or TRBV12-4 and TRBJ2-7; D gene unclear. The CDR3 runs 12 residues. V was trimmed by 1 base and J by 5 bases, leaving 6 bases between them.

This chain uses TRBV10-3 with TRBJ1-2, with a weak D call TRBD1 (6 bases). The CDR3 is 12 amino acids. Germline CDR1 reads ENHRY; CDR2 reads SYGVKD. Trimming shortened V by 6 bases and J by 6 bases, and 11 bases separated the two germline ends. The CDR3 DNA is TGTGCCATCAGAACCGGGACAAATGGCTACACCTTC. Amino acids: CAIRTGTNGYTF.

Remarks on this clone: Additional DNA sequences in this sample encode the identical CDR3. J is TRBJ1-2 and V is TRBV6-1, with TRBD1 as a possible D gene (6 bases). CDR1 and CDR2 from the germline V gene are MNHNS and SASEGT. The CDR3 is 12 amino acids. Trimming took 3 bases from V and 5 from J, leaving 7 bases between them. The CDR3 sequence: CASSDQGYGYTF. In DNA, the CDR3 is TGTGCCAGCAGTGATCAGGGGTATGGCTACACCTTC.

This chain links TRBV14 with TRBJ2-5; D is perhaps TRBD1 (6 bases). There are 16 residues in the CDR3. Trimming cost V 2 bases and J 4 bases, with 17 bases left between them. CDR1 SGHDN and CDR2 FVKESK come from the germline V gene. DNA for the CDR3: TGTGCCAGCAGCCAATACCCAGGGGATGGAGGAGAGACCCAGTACTTC. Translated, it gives CASSQYPGDGGETQYF.

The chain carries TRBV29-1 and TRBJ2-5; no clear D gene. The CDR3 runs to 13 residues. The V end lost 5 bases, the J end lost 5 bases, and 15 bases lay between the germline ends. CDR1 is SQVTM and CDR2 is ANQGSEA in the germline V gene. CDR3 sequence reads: CSVPSVGRETQYF. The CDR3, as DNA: TGCAGCGTTCCTTCGGTTGGCCGGGAGACCCAGTACTTC.

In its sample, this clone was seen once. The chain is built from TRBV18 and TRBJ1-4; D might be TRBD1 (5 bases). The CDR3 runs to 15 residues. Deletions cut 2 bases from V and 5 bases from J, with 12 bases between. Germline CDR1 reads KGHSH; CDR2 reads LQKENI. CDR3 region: CASSPMQGGNEKLFF. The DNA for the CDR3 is TGTGCCAGCTCACCAATGCAGGGCGGGAATGAAAAACTGTTTTTT. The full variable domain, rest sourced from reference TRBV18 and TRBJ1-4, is NAGVMQNPRHLVRRRGQEARLRCSPMKGHSHVYWYRQLPEEGLKFMVYLQKENIIDESGMPKERFSAEFPKEGPSILRIQQVVRGDSAAYFCASSPMQGGNEKLFFGSGTQLSVL.

CDR3 in DNA: TGTGCCATCAGTGAGTTGGGAGACCAGCGGGGACGCTACGAGCAGTACTTC. Protein: CAISELGDQRGRYEQYF. The chain has TRBV10-3 and TRBJ2-7, with 7 bases identical to TRBD2. The CDR3 covers 17 residues. V lost 1 base to trimming and J lost 3 bases; unmatched junction nucleotides: 12. Germline V lookup: CDR1 ENHRY, CDR2 SYGVKD.

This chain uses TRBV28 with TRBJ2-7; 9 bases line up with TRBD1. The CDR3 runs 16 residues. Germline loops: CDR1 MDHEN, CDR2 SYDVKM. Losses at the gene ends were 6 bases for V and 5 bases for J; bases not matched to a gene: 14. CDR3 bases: TGTGCCAGCAGGTTGCCTAGGGGACAGGGTCGTCACGAGCAGTACTTC. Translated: CASRLPRGQGRHEQYF.